This T cell receptor (beta chain) was obtained from a study of cytomegalovirus exposure and HLA in healthy donors. Study-level findings and limits: Analyzed later, most CMV-associated TCR beta chains appeared HLA-restricted. According to the study, 150 to 200 TCR beta chains were cytomegalovirus-associated. Prior analysis indicated that the majority of TCR beta V segments exhibited productivity approximately 90% or approximately 30% of the time.

The CDR3 runs to 16 residues. V lost 5 bases to trimming and J lost 4 bases; unmatched junction nucleotides: 10. Germline V gene sequence: CDR1 MNHEY, CDR2 SMNVEV (reference sequence). With 60 Vbeta and 13 Jbeta primers, the PCR was carried out. Produced via immunoSEQ multiplex PCR; TCRdb's table is partial and in-frame only. This table holds roughly 63,000 clones, less than 75% found once. To note about this clone: Antigen unknown.

This chain uses TRBV27 with TRBJ2-2; 7 bases fit TRBD2. This receptor was identified in a man in his fifties or sixties in good health and CMV-seropositive. The sample consisted of PBMCs. CDR3 nucleotide sequence: TGTGCCAGCAGTCGATACCGTACGGGGGGCACCGGGGAGCTGTTTTTT. Protein sequence: CASSRYRTGGTGELFF.